A single T cell receptor beta chain is shown here with its context. The method was immunoSEQ multiplex PCR; TCRdb's version includes in-frame clones alone and lacks a portion of them. This sample carries under 90,000 clones, over 70% of them seen once, and the ten largest clones take 5.7%. Germline V lookup: CDR1 SGDLS, CDR2 YYNGEE. Trimming at V came to 4 bases and at J to 0 bases, leaving 5 bases not matched to a gene. The CDR3 extends over 15 amino acids. The source of the sample is a study of blood T cell repertoires in COVID-19. The source is a man aged 50-59 years with active or convalescent COVID-19. The sequenced sample consisted of peripheral blood. This rearrangement joins TRBV9 to TRBJ1-1; 8 nucleotides match TRBD1. This chain's CDR3 is CASSKRQGLNTEAFF. The DNA of the CDR3 is TGTGCCAGCAGCAAAAGACAGGGGCTGAACACTGAAGCTTTCTTT.